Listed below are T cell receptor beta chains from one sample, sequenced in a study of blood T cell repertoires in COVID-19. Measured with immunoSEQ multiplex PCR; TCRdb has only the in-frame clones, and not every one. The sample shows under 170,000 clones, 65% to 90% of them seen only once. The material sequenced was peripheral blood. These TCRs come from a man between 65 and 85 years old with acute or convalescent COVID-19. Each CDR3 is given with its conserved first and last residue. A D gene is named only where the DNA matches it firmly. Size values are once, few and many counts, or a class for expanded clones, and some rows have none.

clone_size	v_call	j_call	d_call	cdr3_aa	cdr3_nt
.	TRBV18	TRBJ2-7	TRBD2	CASSPPAGGPYEQYF	TGTGCCAGCTCACCACCGGCGGGAGGGCCTTACGAGCAGTACTTC
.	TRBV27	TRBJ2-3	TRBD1	CASSFYGTGLTDTQYF	TGTGCCAGCAGTTTTTACGGGACAGGGCTCACAGATACGCAGTATTTT
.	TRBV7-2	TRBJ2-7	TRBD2	CASRGGSNEQYF	TGTGCCAGCAGGGGCGGGAGCAACGAGCAGTACTTC
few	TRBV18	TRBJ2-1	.	CASSSRDIYNEQFF	TGTGCCAGCTCAAGCCGGGACATATACAATGAGCAGTTCTTC
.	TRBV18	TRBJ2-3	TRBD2	CASSQSSGRADTQYF	TGTGCCAGCTCACAATCTAGCGGGAGAGCAGATACGCAGTATTTT
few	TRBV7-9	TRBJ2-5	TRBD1	CASSLRTGGSETQYF	TGTGCCAGCAGCTTAAGGACAGGAGGAAGCGAGACCCAGTACTTC
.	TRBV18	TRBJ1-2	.	CASSPGGDNYGYTF	TGTGCCAGCTCACCAGGCGGGGATAACTATGGCTACACCTTC
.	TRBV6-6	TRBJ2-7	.	CASSTAGGIEQYF	TGTGCCAGCAGTACCGCAGGGGGGATCGAGCAGTACTTC
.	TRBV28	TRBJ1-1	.	CASSLRQRNTEAFF	TGTGCCAGCAGTTTAAGGCAGCGGAACACTGAAGCTTTCTTT
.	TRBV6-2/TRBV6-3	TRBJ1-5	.	CASSYSPGGRNQPQHF	TGTGCCAGCAGTTACTCCCCGGGAGGTCGAAATCAGCCCCAGCATTTT
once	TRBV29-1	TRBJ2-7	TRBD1	CSVRTGSFYEQYF	TGCAGCGTCAGGACAGGGTCCTTCTACGAGCAGTACTTC
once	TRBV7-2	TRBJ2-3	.	CASSFRTAATDTQYF	TGTGCCAGCAGCTTCCGGACAGCTGCAACAGATACGCAGTATTTT
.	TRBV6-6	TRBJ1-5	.	CASSTQGRGNQPQHF	TGTGCCAGCAGTACCCAGGGCCGGGGCAATCAGCCCCAGCATTTT
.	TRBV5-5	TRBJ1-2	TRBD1	CASSLMGQATSSYGYTF	TGTGCCAGCAGCTTAATGGGACAGGCCACCTCATCCTATGGCTACACCTTC
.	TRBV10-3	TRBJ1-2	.	CAISEERTELYGYTF	TGTGCCATCAGTGAGGAACGGACAGAGCTCTATGGCTACACCTTC
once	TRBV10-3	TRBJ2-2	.	CAISTAGVTGELFF	TGTGCCATCAGTACTGCAGGGGTCACCGGGGAGCTGTTTTTT
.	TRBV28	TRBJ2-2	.	CASTGTGENTGELFF	TGTGCCAGCACGGGAACGGGAGAGAACACCGGGGAGCTGTTTTTT
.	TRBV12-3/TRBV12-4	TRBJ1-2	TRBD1	CASSQTGEAGYTF	TGTGCCAGCAGCCAGACAGGGGAGGCTGGCTACACCTTC
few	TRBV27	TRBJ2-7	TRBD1	CASSMGQGYEQYF	TGTGCCAGCAGTATGGGACAGGGGTACGAGCAGTACTTC
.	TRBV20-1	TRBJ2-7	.	CSASGGTVGYEQYF	TGCAGTGCTAGTGGGGGGACAGTAGGTTACGAGCAGTACTTC
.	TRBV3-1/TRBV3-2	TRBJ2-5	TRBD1	CASSQAVRGSEETQYF	TGTGCCAGCAGCCAAGCGGTCAGGGGGTCCGAGGAGACCCAGTACTTC
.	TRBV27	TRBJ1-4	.	CASSLWETGNEKLFF	TGTGCCAGCAGTTTATGGGAAACAGGGAATGAAAAACTGTTTTTT
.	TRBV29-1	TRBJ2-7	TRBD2	CSVELAGVAYEQYF	TGCAGCGTTGAGCTAGCGGGAGTCGCCTACGAGCAGTACTTC
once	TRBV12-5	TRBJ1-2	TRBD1	CASATTGTGYGYTF	TGTGCTAGTGCCACGACAGGGACGGGGTATGGCTACACCTTC
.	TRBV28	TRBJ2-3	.	CATREATDTQYF	TGTGCCACCAGGGAGGCTACAGATACGCAGTATTTT
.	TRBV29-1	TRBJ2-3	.	CSVVPGTDTQYF	TGCAGCGTTGTTCCCGGGACAGATACGCAGTATTTT
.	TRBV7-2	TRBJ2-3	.	CASSPRVPPVDTQYF	TGTGCCAGCAGCCCGAGGGTACCTCCTGTCGATACGCAGTATTTT
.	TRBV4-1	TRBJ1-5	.	CASSQEAGLLPGQPQHF	TGCGCCAGCAGCCAAGAGGCAGGGCTACTCCCGGGTCAGCCCCAGCATTTT
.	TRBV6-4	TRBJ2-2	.	CASSVEENTGELFF	TGTGCCAGCAGTGTCGAGGAGAACACCGGGGAGCTGTTTTTT
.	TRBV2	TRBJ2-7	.	CASKGEVLSYEQYF	TGTGCCAGCAAAGGGGAAGTTCTATCCTACGAGCAGTACTTC
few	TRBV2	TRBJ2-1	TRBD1	CASSKGQVDEQFF	TGTGCCAGCAGCAAAGGACAGGTGGATGAGCAGTTCTTC
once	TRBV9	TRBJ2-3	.	CASSVAPAGRDTQYF	TGTGCCAGCAGCGTAGCTCCCGCGGGACGGGATACGCAGTATTTT
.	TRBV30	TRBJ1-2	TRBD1	CAWRPPGQGYGYTF	TGTGCCTGGAGGCCACCGGGACAGGGATATGGCTACACCTTC
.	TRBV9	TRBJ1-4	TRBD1	CASSPRGDGTFSATNEKLFF	TGTGCCAGCAGCCCCAGGGGGGACGGTACTTTTAGTGCAACTAATGAAAAACTGTTTTTT